The 10 T cell receptor beta chains below all came from one sample that was sequenced in a study of CD8 T cells in ankylosing spondylitis. Study-wide points: Blood from ankylosing spondylitis patients appeared to carry a characteristic roughly 8-variant TCR beta motif.

TCRdb reprocessed the 5' RACE reads via MiXCR and lists one record per CDR3 protein. The data show roughly 700,000 distinct CDR3 sequences, 15% to 20% seen once. These receptors have no known antigen. Sequencing was performed on blood, either unsorted or a sorted T cell fraction (not recorded which). Receptors originate from a male donor with ankylosing spondylitis.

V usage is TRBV5-1 and J usage is TRBJ2-1; 7 bases map to TRBD2. V lost 0 bases, J lost 9 bases, and 6 bases stayed unmatched. CDR1 is SGHRS and CDR2 is YFSETQ in the germline V gene. The CDR3 runs to 14 residues. CDR3 bases: TGCGCCAGCAGCTTGGCTGGGGGGGGATTTGAGCAGTTCTTC. Translated: CASSLAGGGFEQFF.

The chain links TRBV20-1 to TRBJ2-7, with 7 positions matching TRBD1. V dropped 6 bases and J dropped 2; count of bases not matched to a gene: 7. CDR3 size: 13 residues. CDR1 is DFQATT and CDR2 is SNEGSKA in the germline V gene (reference sequence). This CDR3 reads CSADGQAAYEQYF. CDR3 DNA sequence: TGCAGTGCGGACGGACAGGCTGCCTACGAGCAGTACTTC.

This clonotype was seen more than once but under ten times. This chain links TRBV4-2 with TRBJ2-2, with D perhaps being TRBD1 or TRBD2 (6 bases each). The CDR3 totals 16 residues. Trimming took off 1 base at V and 7 bases at J, with 16 bases between the two ends. Germline CDR1 and CDR2: LGHNA and YNFKEQ. The CDR3 loop reads CASSQAVKGGSGELFF. The CDR3 DNA sequence: TGTGCCAGCAGCCAAGCGGTGAAGGGGGGCAGCGGGGAGCTGTTTTTT.

V and J are TRBV3-1 and TRBJ2-1; 14 bases align to TRBD2. The trim removed 3 bases at V and 8 bases at J, leaving 9 bases unmatched. The CDR3 spans 17 residues. Germline-derived CDR1 and CDR2 are LGHDT and YNNKEL (reference sequence). CDR3 sequence reads: CASSHAPGTSGGYEQFF. The CDR3 nucleotides are TGTGCCAGCAGCCACGCCCCAGGGACTAGCGGGGGCTATGAGCAGTTCTTC.

This clonotype has more than one count but fewer than ten. This rearrangement joins TRBV4-1 to TRBJ2-2; possibly TRBD1 for D (6 bases). CDR3 length: 15 residues. The V and J ends lost 2 bases and 4 bases respectively, with 11 bases between them. Germline CDR1 is MGHRA and CDR2 is YSYEKL. The CDR3 here is CASSQPDRTTGELFF. Here the CDR3 DNA reads TGCGCCAGCAGCCAACCTGACAGGACCACCGGGGAGCTGTTTTTT.

The chain employs TRBV5-1 and TRBJ1-1; the match to TRBD1 covers 7 bases. Germline assignment: CDR1 SGHRS and CDR2 YFSETQ. There are 17 residues in the CDR3. Losses at the gene ends were 2 bases for V and 4 bases for J; bases not matched to a gene: 14. The CDR3, as DNA: TGCGCCAGCAGCTTCACAGGGGTTGTTTTAGTGGGCACTGAAGCTTTCTTT. Amino acids: CASSFTGVVLVGTEAFF.

This clonotype was counted between two and nine times. J is TRBJ2-3 and V is TRBV4-2; the D gene is possibly TRBD2 (5 bases). Trimming removed 0 bases at V and 2 bases at J, with 9 bases between. Germline CDR1 LGHNA, CDR2 YNFKEQ. CDR3 length equals 15 residues. CDR3 in DNA: TGTGCCAGCAGCCAAGAAGAGCGGAACACAGATACGCAGTATTTT. This codes for CASSQEERNTDTQYF.

The J gene is TRBJ1-2, the V gene TRBV20-1; D gene uncertain. The CDR3 length is 12 residues. Trimming cost V 3 bases and J 4 bases, with 9 bases left between them. Germline loops: CDR1 DFQATT, CDR2 SNEGSKA (reference sequence). The CDR3 reads CSASGQPYGYTF. In nucleotides, the CDR3 is TGCAGTGCTAGTGGGCAGCCCTATGGCTACACCTTC.

In this sample, this clonotype turned up a few times. This sequence joins TRBV11-2 and TRBJ1-1; D unclear. The CDR3 has 18 amino acids. Trimming took 0 bases from V and 4 from J, leaving 21 bases between them. Germline V gene data show CDR1 as SGHAT and CDR2 as FQNNGV. CDR3 DNA: TGTGCCAGCAGCTTAGACACTCAAACACTCCTTCTGGGCACTGAAGCTTTCTTT. It specifies CASSLDTQTLLLGTEAFF.

V gene TRBV12-3 or TRBV12-4 combines with J gene TRBJ2-7; D not resolved. V lost 5 bases, J lost 6 bases, and 20 bases lay in between. This CDR3 has 15 residues. Written as DNA, the CDR3 is TGTGCCAGCAGTCCCCAGAATTCCGCAAGCCGCGAGCAGTACTTC. It is translated as CASSPQNSASREQYF.